These 23 T cell receptor beta chains share one sample of origin, sequenced in a study of T cell repertoires in cytomegalovirus infection. Their target antigens are unknown. TCRdb called the reads again in MiXCR, with one record for every CDR3 protein. The table has 900,000 to 950,000 distinct CDR3 sequences, roughly 30% seen once. The specimen comprised cultured CD8+ T cells from PBMCs, sampled from culture after CMV antigen stimulation. The receptors here all came from a human donor in good health (CMV status not recorded). Some clones in this sample may be carry-over from other donors' samples.

V is TRBV27 and J is TRBJ2-3, with TRBD1 matching over 8 bases. In germline, CDR1 is MNHEY, CDR2 SMNVEV (reference sequence). The CDR3 has 17 amino acids. V was pared by 3 bases and J by 1 base, with 9 bases of the junction left unmatched. CDR3 in amino acids: CASSFLPQTGGTDTQYF. CDR3 nucleotide sequence: TGTGCCAGCAGTTTCCTCCCCCAGACAGGGGGCACAGATACGCAGTATTTT.

CDR3 nucleotide sequence: TGTGCCAGCAGCTTGGTGGCCAGGGTAATTCAAGAGACCCAGTACTTC. This encodes CASSLVARVIQETQYF. V and J are TRBV5-6 and TRBJ2-5; tentative D call: TRBD1 (5 bases). This CDR3 spans 16 amino acids. Trimming took 0 bases from V and 2 from J, leaving 14 bases between them. Germline V CDR1 and CDR2: SGHDT, YYEEEE. The whole variable domain, filled in from reference TRBV5-6 and TRBJ2-5, reads DAGVTQSPTHLIKTRGQQVTLRCSPKSGHDTVSWYQQALGQGPQFIFQYYEEEERQRGNFPDRFSGHQFPNYSSELNVNALLLGDSALYLCASSLVARVIQETQYFGPGTRLLVL.

This clonotype was seen more than once but under ten times. The chain links TRBV27 to TRBJ2-7, with 9 bases fitting TRBD1. The CDR3 runs to 13 residues. From germline, CDR1 is MNHEY and CDR2 SMNVEV (reference sequence). V was pared by 5 bases and J by 8 bases, with 7 bases of the junction left unmatched. CDR3 region: CASSLTGGEKQYF. For the CDR3, the DNA is TGTGCCAGCAGTCTTACAGGGGGCGAAAAGCAGTACTTC.

This clonotype was seen more than once but under ten times. The rearrangement uses TRBV7-6 and TRBJ2-7; 7 bases match TRBD1. CDR3 length: 13 residues. Per the germline V gene, CDR1 is SGHVS and CDR2 is FNYEAQ. Unmatched junction bases numbered 5, after V lost 5 bases and J lost 4 bases. In DNA form, the CDR3 reads TGTGCCAGCAGCACGACAGGGAAATACGAGCAGTACTTC. As protein: CASSTTGKYEQYF.

A few counts support this clonotype. The chain uses TRBV19 and TRBJ1-1; D is unresolved. Germline V lookup: CDR1 LNHDA, CDR2 SQIVND (reference sequence). The CDR3 is 14 residues long. V gave up 6 bases and J gave up 7 bases, with 18 bases separating them. CDR3 residues: CASSTVTSFGEAFF. In DNA form, the CDR3 reads TGTGCCAGTAGCACGGTCACGTCCTTTGGTGAAGCTTTCTTT.

The J gene is TRBJ2-5, the V gene TRBV19; unclear D gene. The CDR3 is 13 residues long. V lost 3 bases and J lost 9, with 14 bases in between. CDR1 is LNHDA and CDR2 is SQIVND in the germline V gene (reference sequence). As DNA, the CDR3 is TGTGCCAGTAGTATTACGCAGCGTTGGCCCCAGTACTTC. Protein: CASSITQRWPQYF.

There are a few counts of this clonotype. The gene calls are TRBV6-2 or TRBV6-3 and TRBJ2-6; D is possibly TRBD1 or TRBD2 (5 bases each). Trimming took 8 bases from V and 4 from J, leaving 21 bases between them. There are 17 residues in the CDR3. Germline values: CDR1 MNHEY, CDR2 SVGEGT. CDR3 coding DNA: TGTGCCAGCCTACCGGGACCGCACTCGAAAGGGGCCAACGTCCTGACTTTC. Protein: CASLPGPHSKGANVLTF.

This chain links TRBV7-9 with TRBJ1-1, with TRBD1 matching over 9 bases. The germline V gene has CDR1 SEHNR and CDR2 FQNEAQ (reference sequence). This CDR3 comprises 16 residues. J gave up 1 base and V 4 bases, and 7 bases lay outside the gene matches. The CDR3, as DNA: TGTGCCAGCAGCTCCTCCCCGGGACAGGGGAACACTGAAGCTTTCTTT. Encoded protein: CASSSSPGQGNTEAFF.

CDR3 nucleotides: TGTGCCAGCAGCTTAGCCGGGGGCAAAAACACTGAAGCTTTCTTT. Translating gives CASSLAGGKNTEAFF. The V and J genes are TRBV7-9 and TRBJ1-1; weak D call: TRBD1 (6 bases). The CDR3 sequence is 15 residues long. Germline CDR1 is SEHNR and CDR2 is FQNEAQ (reference sequence). With 0 bases removed from V and 2 bases from J, the gap between germline ends came to 10 bases.

Only a few counts were recorded for this clonotype. The V call is TRBV5-1, the J call TRBJ2-1, with TRBD2 matching over 7 bases. The CDR3 has 13 residues. V was pared by 7 bases and J by 5 bases, with 6 bases of the junction left unmatched. The germline gives CDR1 SGHRS, CDR2 YFSETQ. The CDR3 nucleotides read TGCGCCAGCTGGCTAGCGGAAAACAATGAGCAGTTCTTC. Encoded protein: CASWLAENNEQFF. The variable domain in full, completed from reference TRBV5-1 and TRBJ2-1, reads KAGVTQTPRYLIKTRGQQVTLSCSPISGHRSVSWYQQTPGQGLQFLFEYFSETQRNKGNFPGRFSGRQFSNSRSEMNVSTLELGDSALYLCASWLAENNEQFFGPGTRLTVL.

The genes are TRBV2 and TRBJ2-3, with 9 nucleotides matching TRBD2. With 11 bases clipped from V and 2 bases from J, the junction kept 5 bases outside the gene matches. In germline, CDR1 is SNHLY, CDR2 FYNNEI. This CDR3 has 13 amino acids. CDR3 sequence (DNA): TGTGCCGGATTAGCGGGGGTCACAGATACGCAGTATTTT. Translation gives CAGLAGVTDTQYF.

Concerning this clonotype: The junction departs from germline at one end; a sequencing error may be responsible. The CDR3 sequence: CASRRGGVNQPHHF. The CDR3 DNA reads TGTGCCAGCAGACGGGGGGGGGTCAATCAGCCCCATCATTTT. V usage is TRBV7-9 and J usage is TRBJ1-5; D might be TRBD1 (5 bases). In germline, CDR1 is SEHNR, CDR2 FQNEAQ (reference sequence). The CDR3 is made up of 14 amino acids.

The sample holds a few counts of this clonotype. The chain links TRBV25-1 to TRBJ2-7; 9 nucleotides align to TRBD1. Looked up from germline, CDR1 is MGHDK and CDR2 is SYGVNS. This CDR3 spans 14 amino acids. With 6 bases clipped from V and 3 bases from J, the junction kept 6 bases outside the gene matches. The CDR3 DNA reads as TGTGCCAGCAGGGGACAGGGCCCGCTCTACGAGCAGTACTTC. This codes for CASRGQGPLYEQYF.

This clonotype turned up a few times. The V and J genes are TRBV12-3 or TRBV12-4 and TRBJ2-4, with a weak D call TRBD1 (7 bases). The CDR3 spans 14 residues. V lost 10 bases and J lost 8, with 21 bases in between. The CDR3 DNA follows: TGTGCCACCGCCTCTCCGGGACAGCGGGACATTCAGTACTTC. Protein sequence: CATASPGQRDIQYF.

The chain joins TRBV18 to TRBJ2-5; TRBD1 matches 8 bases. Germline V gene lookup returns CDR1 KGHSH and CDR2 LQKENI. CDR3 length: 14 amino acids. Trimming cost V 1 base and J 3 bases; bases outside gene matches: 1. DNA for the CDR3: TGTGCCAGCTCACCACAGACAGGGGAAGAGACCCAGTACTTC. The encoded protein is CASSPQTGEETQYF.

This clonotype was detected only a few times. The genes are TRBV10-3 and TRBJ2-2; TRBD1 matches at 7 bases. Germline V lookup: CDR1 ENHRY, CDR2 SYGVKD. V trimming: 8 bases; J trimming: 1 base; junction bases outside the gene matches: 4. This CDR3 is built from 14 residues. CDR3 bases: TGTGCCATCCCCTGGGACAGGAACACCGGGGAGCTGTTTTTT. As protein: CAIPWDRNTGELFF.

V gene TRBV7-9 combines with J gene TRBJ1-1; TRBD1 matches 9 bases. The CDR3 is 17 amino acids. CDR1 is SEHNR and CDR2 is FQNEAQ in the germline V gene (reference sequence). Trimming cost V 4 bases and J 5 bases; bases outside gene matches: 14. In DNA, the CDR3 is TGTGCCAGCAGCTCGCTCGCAAAAGACAGGGGGTTTACTGAAGCTTTCTTT. Translating it yields CASSSLAKDRGFTEAFF.

This chain connects TRBV7-2 to TRBJ1-2; D is ambiguous. CDR3 length: 13 residues. Between the trimmed V and J ends, which lost 3 bases and 4 bases, there was a span of 9 bases. The germline gives CDR1 SGHTA, CDR2 FQGNSA. The CDR3 here is CASSFQSGYGYTF. CDR3 nucleotide sequence: TGTGCCAGCAGCTTCCAATCCGGCTATGGCTACACCTTC. Together with reference TRBV7-2 and TRBJ1-2, the CDR3 gives the full variable domain: GAGVSQSPSNKVTEKGKDVELRCDPISGHTALYWYRQSLGQGLEFLIYFQGNSAPDKSGLPSDRFSAERTGGSVSTLTIQRTQQEDSAVYLCASSFQSGYGYTFGSGTRLTVV.

For this clonotype: One end of the junction is discordant with germline, which a read error may explain. V is TRBV5-6 and J is TRBJ1-5; D is unresolved. CDR3 size: 13 residues. Germline CDR1 reads SGHDT; CDR2 reads YYEEEE. CDR3 loop: CASSFGSNQSQHF. CDR3 DNA sequence: TGTGCCAGCAGCTTCGGCAGCAATCAGTCCCAGCATTTT.

This clonotype has at least ten counts. The rearrangement links TRBV6-1 to TRBJ1-1; D gene unclear. CDR1 and CDR2 from the germline V gene are MNHNS and SASEGT. This CDR3 has 12 amino acids. Deletions cut 1 base from V and 11 bases from J, with 11 bases between. CDR3 nucleotides: TGTGCCAGCAGTGAAGTCATTTTCGAGGCTTTCTTT. Residues: CASSEVIFEAFF.

The rearrangement joins TRBV11-2 to TRBJ1-1; 8 bases match TRBD1. Trimming removed 5 bases from V and 2 bases from J; junction bases left unmatched: 7. Germline V gives CDR1 SGHAT, CDR2 FQNNGV. The CDR3 is 15 residues long. CDR3 protein: CASSPWTGTNTEAFF. CDR3 nucleotides: TGTGCCAGCAGCCCATGGACAGGGACAAACACTGAAGCTTTCTTT.

This clonotype was seen more than once but under ten times. The chain recombines TRBV7-9 with TRBJ2-1, with D possibly matching TRBD2 (6 bases). CDR1 and CDR2 from the germline V gene are SEHNR and FQNEAQ (reference sequence). V was pared by 4 bases and J by 0 bases, with 10 bases between. There are 15 residues in the CDR3. In DNA form, the CDR3 reads TGTGCCAGCAGCTGGGTGGGGGGCTCCTACAATGAGCAGTTCTTC. Its translation is CASSWVGGSYNEQFF.

V and J are TRBV10-3 and TRBJ1-2, with 9 bases fitting TRBD1. The germline CDR1 and CDR2 sequences are ENHRY and SYGVKD. The CDR3 sequence is 15 residues long. Trimming cost V 7 bases and J 4 bases; bases outside gene matches: 10. The CDR3 sequence: CAIKIDRDRVYGYTF. CDR3 DNA: TGTGCCATCAAAATTGACCGGGACAGGGTCTATGGCTACACCTTC.